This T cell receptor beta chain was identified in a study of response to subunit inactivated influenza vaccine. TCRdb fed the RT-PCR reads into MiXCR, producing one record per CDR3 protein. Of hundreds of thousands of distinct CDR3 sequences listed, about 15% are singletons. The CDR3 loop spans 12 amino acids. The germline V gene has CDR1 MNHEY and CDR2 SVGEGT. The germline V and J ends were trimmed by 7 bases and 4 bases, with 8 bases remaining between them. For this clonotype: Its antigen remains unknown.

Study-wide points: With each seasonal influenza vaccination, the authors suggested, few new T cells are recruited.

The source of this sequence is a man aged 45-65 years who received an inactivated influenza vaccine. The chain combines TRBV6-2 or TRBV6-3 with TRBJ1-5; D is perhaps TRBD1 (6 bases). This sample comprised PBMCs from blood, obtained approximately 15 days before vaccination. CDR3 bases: TGTGCCAGCAAGCAGGGGAATCAGCCCCAGCATTTT. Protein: CASKQGNQPQHF.